This is a list of T cell receptor beta chains from one sample in a study of cytotoxic CD8 clonotypes in ibrutinib-treated CLL. TCRdb keeps only in-frame clones here, not all; method: immunoSEQ multiplex PCR. The sample holds approximately 74,000 clones, 65% to 85% seen once. The specimen comprised PBMCs, sampled at disease progression, from a patient treated with ibrutinib. The receptors originated from a human donor with chronic lymphocytic leukemia. The CDR3 runs from the conserved cysteine through the conserved F or W. Each record gives: J gene, clone size, D gene, V gene, CDR3 protein, CDR3 DNA. A D gene is named only where the DNA matches it firmly. Clone sizes are given selectively: once, few, many, or a class where the clone is expanded.

>TRBJ1-2|.|.|TRBV5-1
CASSWTSGERDGYTF
TGCGCCAGCAGCTGGACCTCAGGGGAAAGGGATGGCTACACCTTC
>TRBJ2-7|.|.|TRBV18
CASSPYGYEQYF
TGTGCCAGCTCACCATACGGCTACGAGCAGTACTTC
>TRBJ2-1|.|TRBD2|TRBV5-6
CASSFGLAGLINEQFF
TGTGCCAGCAGCTTTGGCCTAGCGGGCCTAATCAATGAGCAGTTCTTC
>TRBJ1-1|.|.|TRBV2
CASRSGQGNTEAFF
TGTGCCAGCAGGTCCGGGCAGGGAAACACTGAAGCTTTCTTT
>TRBJ1-1|.|.|TRBV2
CASSEGQGNTEAFF
TGTGCCAGCAGTGAAGGTCAGGGGAACACTGAAGCTTTCTTT
>TRBJ2-5|.|.|TRBV10-1
CASSRGVTETQYF
TGCGCCAGCAGTAGGGGAGTTACAGAGACCCAGTACTTC
>TRBJ2-3|.|.|TRBV2
CASSEFTTPATDTQYF
TGTGCCAGCAGTGAATTTACTACCCCCGCCACAGATACGCAGTATTTT
>TRBJ2-1|once|.|TRBV7-9
CASSLAQGSYNEQFF
TGTGCCAGCAGCTTAGCCCAGGGCTCCTACAATGAGCAGTTCTTC
>TRBJ1-3|.|.|TRBV19
CASSIRPGPRVPGNTIYF
TGTGCCAGTAGTATTCGACCGGGCCCCCGAGTTCCTGGAAACACCATATATTTT
>TRBJ1-3|once|.|TRBV14
CASSQRGTGNTIYF
TGTGCCAGCAGCCAGAGGGGGACGGGAAACACCATATATTTT
>TRBJ2-3|.|TRBD2|TRBV7-3
CASSEFLAGGSTDTQYF
TGTGCCAGCAGCGAGTTCCTAGCGGGAGGGAGCACAGATACGCAGTATTTT
>TRBJ2-7|.|.|TRBV18
CASSAYSSQGVEQYF
TGTGCCAGCTCAGCCTACAGCTCACAGGGAGTCGAGCAGTACTTC
>TRBJ2-7|few|.|TRBV20-1
CSARQGTTQYF
TGCAGTGCTAGACAGGGTACGACGCAGTACTTC
>TRBJ2-1|once|.|TRBV2
CASSRGVYNEQFF
TGTGCCAGCAGTAGGGGTGTCTACAATGAGCAGTTCTTC
>TRBJ2-3|.|.|TRBV5-6
CASSLGARILTDTQYF
TGTGCCAGCAGCTTGGGGGCACGGATTCTCACAGATACGCAGTATTTT
>TRBJ2-7|.|.|TRBV5-6
CASSLGATVGNEQYF
TGTGCCAGCAGCTTGGGGGCCACAGTGGGCAACGAGCAGTACTTC
>TRBJ2-5|once|TRBD2|TRBV4-1
CASSHPAGGQETQYF
TGCGCCAGCAGCCACCCAGCGGGAGGACAAGAGACCCAGTACTTC